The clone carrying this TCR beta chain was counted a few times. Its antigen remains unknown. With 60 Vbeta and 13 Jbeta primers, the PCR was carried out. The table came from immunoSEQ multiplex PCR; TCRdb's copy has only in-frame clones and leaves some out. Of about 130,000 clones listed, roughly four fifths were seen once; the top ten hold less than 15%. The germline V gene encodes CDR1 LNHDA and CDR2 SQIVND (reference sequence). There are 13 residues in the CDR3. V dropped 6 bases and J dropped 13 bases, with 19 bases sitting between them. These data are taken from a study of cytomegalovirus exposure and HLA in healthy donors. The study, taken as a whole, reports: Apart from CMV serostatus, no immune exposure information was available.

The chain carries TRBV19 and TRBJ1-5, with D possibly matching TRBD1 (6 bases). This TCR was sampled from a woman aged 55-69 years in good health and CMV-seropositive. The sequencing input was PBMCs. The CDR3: CASSRDNAYGQHF. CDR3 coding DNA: TGTGCCAGTAGCCGGGACAACGCCTATGGTCAGCATTTT.